Presented here are 27 T cell receptor beta chains from one specimen sequenced in a study of CD8+CD57+ T cells in acquired aplastic anemia. The study profiled TCR beta VDJ and CDR3 using genomic DNA as template. TCRdb analysed the reads with MiXCR anew, one entry per CDR3 protein. The sample has 95,000 to 120,000 distinct CDR3 sequences, under 60% seen once; the top ten hold roughly 31%. Sequenced input: sorted CD4+, CD8+, or CD8+CD57+ T cells (not recorded which) from PBMCs. The receptors come from a human donor in good health, serving as a control.

The chain joins TRBV25-1 to TRBJ1-5; D may be TRBD1 (5 bases). This CDR3 region has 17 residues. Trimming shortened V by 5 bases and J by 5 bases, and 22 bases separated the two germline ends. In germline, CDR1 is MGHDK, CDR2 SYGVNS. The DNA for the CDR3 is TGTGCCAGCAGTTTATCGAGCAGGGACCCGATGGATCAGCCCCAGCATTTT. Protein sequence: CASSLSSRDPMDQPQHF.

V is TRBV20-1 and J is TRBJ2-3; TRBD2 aligns across 10 bases. The CDR3 runs to 15 residues. CDR1 DFQATT and CDR2 SNEGSKA come from the germline V gene (reference sequence). J was trimmed by 6 bases and V by 3 bases; bases with no gene match: 9. CDR3 nucleotides: TGCAGTGCTAGCTCGGTAGCGGGGGGTCTGGATACGCAGTATTTT. This translates into CSASSVAGGLDTQYF.

This clonotype has a handful of counts. The junction shows a germline mismatch at one end, possibly a read error. The rearrangement joins TRBV19 to TRBJ2-7; the D gene is possibly TRBD2 (5 bases). The CDR3 is 14 residues long. The germline V gene encodes CDR1 LNHDA and CDR2 SQIVND (reference sequence). The CDR3 DNA is TGTGCCCGCAAGACCGGAGCGGTGGAGATCGAGCAGTACTTT. Amino acids: CARKTGAVEIEQYF.

The rearrangement links TRBV29-1 to TRBJ1-1; D not certain. V lost 1 base and J lost 3, with 6 bases in between. CDR1 is SQVTM, CDR2 ANQGSEA, per germline. The length of the CDR3 is 12 residues. CDR3 coding DNA: TGCAGCGTTGAAGGCAGATACACTGAAGCTTTCTTT. Its protein is CSVEGRYTEAFF.

This clonotype was seen ten or more times. V is TRBV9 and J is TRBJ2-3, with unresolved D. The CDR3 consists of 14 residues. Per the germline V gene, CDR1 is SGDLS and CDR2 is YYNGEE. V lost 0 bases to trimming and J lost 5 bases, with 10 bases between them. The CDR3 sequence: CASSVGIGQDTQYF. Here the CDR3 DNA reads TGTGCCAGCAGCGTAGGAATAGGGCAAGATACGCAGTATTTT.

As to this clonotype: The junction departs from germline at one end; a sequencing error may be responsible. V and J are TRBV13 and TRBJ1-4, with TRBD1 as a possible D gene (6 bases). The CDR3 sequence is 15 residues long. Germline values: CDR1 PRHDT, CDR2 FYEKMQ (reference sequence). The CDR3 loop reads CAGSLLPQGREKLFF. CDR3 coding DNA: TGTGCCGGCAGCTTACTCCCGCAGGGGAGGGAAAAACTGTTTTTT.

The rearrangement uses TRBV7-9 and TRBJ2-1; TRBD1 matches 7 bases. This CDR3 has 16 residues. V gave up 4 bases and J gave up 4 bases; unmatched junction bases: 10. Germline V CDR1 and CDR2: SEHNR, FQNEAQ (reference sequence). CDR3 loop: CASSSEDRRRYNEQFF. In DNA form, the CDR3 reads TGTGCCAGCAGCTCGGAGGACAGGAGGAGGTACAATGAGCAGTTCTTC.

This clonotype was counted ten times or more. The V gene is TRBV2, the J gene TRBJ2-1, with 8 positions matching TRBD2. CDR3 length: 11 amino acids. Germline assignment: CDR1 SNHLY and CDR2 FYNNEI. J lost 9 bases, V lost 10 bases, and 5 bases had no gene match. The CDR3 sequence is CATGGPGEQFF. CDR3 bases: TGTGCCACGGGGGGGCCGGGTGAGCAGTTCTTC.

The table lists this clonotype with a few counts. V and J are TRBV25-1 and TRBJ2-5; tentatively, D is TRBD2 (6 bases). Germline V gene data show CDR1 as MGHDK and CDR2 as SYGVNS. This CDR3 has 10 amino acids. Trimming stripped 7 bases from V and 9 bases from J, with 9 bases between. The CDR3 sequence is CASNWGAQYF. CDR3 nucleotide sequence: TGTGCCAGCAATTGGGGGGCCCAGTACTTC.

With regard to this clonotype: A read error may explain this, as a much larger clone is one base away. The genes are TRBV20-1 and TRBJ2-1; either TRBD1 or TRBD2 may supply D (5 bases each). This CDR3 contains 15 residues. The V end was cut by 5 bases, the J end by 1 base, with 15 bases between. From germline, CDR1 is DFQATT and CDR2 SNEGSKA (reference sequence). The CDR3 nucleotides read TGCAGTGCTGGCCGGGACGTCGGTTCCTACAATGAGCAGTTCTTC. Its translation is CSAGRDVGSYNEQFF.

This clonotype has at least ten counts. This chain connects TRBV11-2 to TRBJ2-1; TRBD1 aligns across 7 bases. CDR1 and CDR2 from the germline V gene are SGHAT and FQNNGV. The CDR3 length is 16 residues. V lost 4 bases to trimming and J lost 1 base; unmatched junction nucleotides: 7. The chain's CDR3 is CASSSDRESSYNEQFF. The CDR3 DNA follows: TGTGCCAGCAGCTCAGACAGGGAATCGTCCTACAATGAGCAGTTCTTC.

The chain links TRBV20-1 to TRBJ1-6, with a possible D match to TRBD1 (6 bases). Germline V gene sequence: CDR1 DFQATT, CDR2 SNEGSKA (reference sequence). The V end lost 5 bases, the J end lost 4 bases, and 21 bases lay between the germline ends. CDR3 length: 17 amino acids. The CDR3 DNA reads as TGCAGTGCTCGGGACAACGAAGATAGCCCTTATAATTCACCCCTCCACTTT. Its translation: CSARDNEDSPYNSPLHF.

This clonotype was seen only a few times. The CDR3 bases are TGTGCCAGCAATTTACCGGGACAGGCTTCCTCACCCCTCCACTTT. Protein product: CASNLPGQASSPLHF. V usage is TRBV19 and J usage is TRBJ1-6; 8 bases line up with TRBD1. The CDR3 sequence is 15 residues long. The V and J ends lost 9 bases and 10 bases, in that order; junction bases with no gene match: 14. Germline V gene data show CDR1 as LNHDA and CDR2 as SQIVND (reference sequence).

This clonotype appeared many times. The rearrangement uses TRBV4-3 and TRBJ1-1; no firm D call. Trimming took 0 bases from V and 6 from J, leaving 14 bases between them. CDR1 is LGHNA, CDR2 YSLEER, per germline. This CDR3 is built from 15 residues. This CDR3 reads CASSQDISDIAEAFF. CDR3 DNA: TGCGCCAGCAGCCAAGATATTTCAGACATAGCTGAAGCTTTCTTT.

This clonotype has ten or more counts. This chain joins TRBV3-1 and TRBJ1-2; D remains ambiguous. V was clipped by 1 base and J by 4 bases, with 10 bases between them. The CDR3 spans 14 residues. In germline, CDR1 is LGHDT, CDR2 YNNKEL (reference sequence). The CDR3 coding sequence is TGTGCCAGCAGCCAAGTAACAGAGGGCTATGGCTACACCTTC. Protein product: CASSQVTEGYGYTF.

The gene calls are TRBV29-1 and TRBJ2-7, with 8 bases lining up with TRBD1. The CDR3 spans 13 residues. Trimming took 1 base from V and 4 from J; bases not matched to a gene: 3. Germline values: CDR1 SQVTM, CDR2 ANQGSEA. This chain's CDR3 is CSVEGTGTYEQYF. CDR3 nucleotides: TGCAGCGTTGAAGGGACAGGGACGTACGAGCAGTACTTC.

This rearrangement joins TRBV2 to TRBJ2-7, with D tentatively TRBD1 (6 bases). The CDR3 has 12 residues. V lost 6 bases, J lost 3 bases, and 9 bases lay in between. Looked up from germline, CDR1 is SNHLY and CDR2 is FYNNEI. CDR3 region: CASSEGDYEQYV. CDR3 DNA sequence: TGTGCCAGCAGCGAGGGGGACTACGAGCAGTACGTC.

CDR3 DNA sequence: TGCGCCAGCACGGGGACCTCCTGCGAGCAGTTCTTC. Translated, it gives CASTGTSCEQFF. The chain has TRBV10-2 and TRBJ2-7; either TRBD1 or TRBD2 may fit D (5 bases each). TRBJ2-1 explains the end of the DNA better; the J call may be wrong. Germline V gives CDR1 WSHSY, CDR2 SAAADI. The CDR3 extends over 12 amino acids.

This clonotype has just one count. The chain joins TRBV2 to TRBJ1-2, with D uncertain. V was clipped by 3 bases and J by 4 bases, with 3 bases between them. This CDR3 is built from 11 residues. CDR1 is SNHLY, CDR2 FYNNEI, per germline. For the CDR3, the DNA is TGTGCCAGCAGTGAGGGCTATGGCTACACCTTC. It is translated as CASSEGYGYTF.

A few counts support this clonotype. The chain carries TRBV7-2 and TRBJ1-6, with a weak D call TRBD1 (5 bases). V was clipped by 7 bases and J by 14 bases, with 12 bases between them. CDR1 and CDR2 from the germline V gene are SGHTA and FQGNSA. The CDR3 is 11 residues long. CDR3: CASTGAGSLHF. The CDR3 DNA reads TGTGCCAGCACCGGGGCCGGGTCCCTCCACTTT.

Turning to this clonotype: This sequence may be a read error, since a much larger clone differs from it by one base. The genes are TRBV25-1 and TRBJ1-1, with TRBD1 matching 7 bases. The CDR3 is 14 amino acids. Germline V gives CDR1 MGHDK, CDR2 SYGVNS. Written as DNA, the CDR3 is TGTGCCAGCAGCGTAGGGGGACAGAACACTGGAGCTTTCTTT. Its protein is CASSVGGQNTGAFF.

The V and J genes are TRBV4-3 and TRBJ1-6; tentative D call: TRBD1 (5 bases). The CDR3 has 15 residues. Trimming took 4 bases from V and 4 from J, leaving 11 bases between them. CDR1 and CDR2 (germline): LGHNA, YSLEER. The CDR3, as DNA: TGCGCCAGCAGCCTCCGGGGGACGTATAATTCACCCCTCCACTTT. This codes for CASSLRGTYNSPLHF.

The table lists this clonotype with a few counts. The chain is built from TRBV6-1 and TRBJ1-1; 7 nucleotides match TRBD1. The germline gives CDR1 MNHNS, CDR2 SASEGT. This CDR3 contains 10 residues. CDR3 nucleotide sequence: TGTGCGAAAGACAGGGTTTTAGCTTTCTTT. Its translation: CAKDRVLAFF.

CDR3 sequence reads: CSARVMDRNTEAFF. DNA of the CDR3: TGCAGTGCTAGAGTGATGGACAGAAACACTGAAGCTTTCTTT. V is TRBV20-1 and J is TRBJ1-1, with TRBD1 as a possible D gene (6 bases). The germline V and J ends were trimmed by 1 base and 2 bases, with 11 bases remaining between them. Germline V CDR1 and CDR2: DFQATT, SNEGSKA (reference sequence). CDR3 length equals 14 residues.

This clonotype is termed medium-sized. The chain recombines TRBV25-1 with TRBJ2-7; 8 nucleotides agree with TRBD1. The CDR3 is made up of 14 amino acids. V shed 6 bases and J 1 base; nucleotides not matched to a gene: 5. The germline CDR1 and CDR2 sequences are MGHDK and SYGVNS. CDR3 DNA sequence: TGTGCCAGCAGGGACAGGGAGATATCCTACGAGCAGTACTTC. Translating it yields CASRDREISYEQYF.

This clonotype was observed many times. The V and J genes are TRBV2 and TRBJ1-2; possibly TRBD1 for D (6 bases). Germline V gene sequence: CDR1 SNHLY, CDR2 FYNNEI. Trimming removed 1 base at V and 7 bases at J, with 10 bases between. The CDR3 consists of 13 residues. The CDR3 DNA reads TGTGCCAGCAGTGAAGTCGGGGGGCTTGGCTACACCTTC. Its translation is CASSEVGGLGYTF.

Comment on this clonotype: A junction boundary mismatches the germline segment, possibly from a read error. The V gene is TRBV4-1, the J gene TRBJ1-1, with TRBD1 matching 8 bases. Per the germline V gene, CDR1 is MGHRA and CDR2 is YSYEKL. CDR3 length: 15 amino acids. The CDR3 protein is CASSPTDRGGAEAFF. CDR3 nucleotides: TGCGCCAGCAGCCCTACCGACAGGGGTGGCGCTGAAGCTTTCTTC.